The present entry profiles one T cell receptor beta chain with its context. The CDR3 covers 16 residues. Per the germline V gene, CDR1 is KGHDR and CDR2 is SFDVKD. V shed 3 bases and J 5 bases; nucleotides not matched to a gene: 8. Here immunoSEQ multiplex PCR was the method, and the copy in TCRdb shows in-frame clones only, minus some. This sample has tens of thousands of clones; 75% to 90% occur once, and the top ten carry roughly a sixth. The source of the sample is a study of blood T cell repertoires in COVID-19. Sequenced sample: peripheral blood. The sequence derives from a woman older than 75 with acute or convalescent COVID-19. The chain carries TRBV24-1 and TRBJ2-5; TRBD2 agrees at 10 bases. For the CDR3, the DNA is TGTGCCACCAGTGATCCAGCGGGGGGGCCGGGGGAGACCCAGTACTTC. Translating gives CATSDPAGGPGETQYF.